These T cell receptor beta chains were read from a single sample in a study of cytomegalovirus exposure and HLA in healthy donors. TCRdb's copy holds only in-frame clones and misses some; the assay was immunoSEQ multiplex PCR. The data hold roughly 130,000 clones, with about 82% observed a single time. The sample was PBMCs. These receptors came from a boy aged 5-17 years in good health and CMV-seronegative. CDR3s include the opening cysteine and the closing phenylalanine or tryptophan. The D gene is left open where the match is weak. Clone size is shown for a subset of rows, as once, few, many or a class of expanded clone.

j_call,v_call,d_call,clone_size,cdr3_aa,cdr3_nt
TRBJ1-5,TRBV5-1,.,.,CASSGQQPQHF,TGCGCCAGCAGCGGGCAACAGCCCCAGCATTTT
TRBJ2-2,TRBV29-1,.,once,CSVQGTGGELFF,TGCAGCGTGCAGGGGACGGGCGGGGAGCTGTTTTTT
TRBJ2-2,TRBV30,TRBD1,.,CAWGRTGPGELFF,TGTGCCTGGGGACGGACAGGGCCCGGGGAGCTGTTTTTT
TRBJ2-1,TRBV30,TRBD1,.,CAWAGTACNEQFF,TGTGCCTGGGCCGGGACAGCCTGCAATGAGCAGTTCTTC
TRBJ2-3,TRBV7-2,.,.,CASSLGWATDTQYF,TGTGCCAGCAGCTTAGGGTGGGCCACAGATACGCAGTATTTT
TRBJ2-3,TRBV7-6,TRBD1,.,CASSPAGTGKLDTQYF,TGTGCCAGCAGCCCGGCCGGGACAGGGAAATTGGATACGCAGTATTTT
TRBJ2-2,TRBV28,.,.,CASWRAATGELFF,TGTGCCAGCTGGCGGGCTGCCACCGGGGAGCTGTTTTTT
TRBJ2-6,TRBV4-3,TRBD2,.,CASSQDPFASGRNSGANVLTF,TGCGCCAGCAGCCAAGACCCATTTGCTAGCGGGAGAAACTCTGGGGCCAACGTCCTGACTTTC
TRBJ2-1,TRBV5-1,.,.,CASSLATAGLYNEQFF,TGCGCCAGCAGCTTGGCCACGGCGGGGTTATACAATGAGCAGTTCTTC
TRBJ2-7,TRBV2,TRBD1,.,CASSRDRGREQYF,TGTGCCAGCAGTCGGGACAGGGGGAGGGAGCAGTACTTC
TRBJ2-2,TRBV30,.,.,CAWSVTRYTGELFF,TGTGCCTGGAGTGTAACGCGGTACACCGGGGAGCTGTTTTTT
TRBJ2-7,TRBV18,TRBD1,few,CASSPTGDDLPYEQYF,TGTGCCAGCTCACCAACAGGGGACGATCTTCCCTACGAGCAGTACTTC
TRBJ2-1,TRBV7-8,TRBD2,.,CASSFPPGLAESYNEQFF,TGTGCCAGCAGCTTCCCCCCGGGACTAGCGGAATCCTACAATGAGCAGTTCTTC
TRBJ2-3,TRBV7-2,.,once,CASSLSAESTDTQYF,TGTGCCAGCAGCCTTTCGGCGGAGAGCACAGATACGCAGTATTTT
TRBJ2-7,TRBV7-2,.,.,CASSLAVRSSSYEQYF,TGTGCCAGCAGCTTAGCGGTGCGCTCAAGCTCCTACGAGCAGTACTTC
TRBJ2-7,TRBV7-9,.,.,CASSSGENSYEQYF,TGTGCCAGCAGCTCGGGGGAAAACTCCTACGAGCAGTACTTC
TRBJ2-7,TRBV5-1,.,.,CASSLVGAGSYEQYF,TGCGCCAGCAGCTTGGTGGGCGCGGGTTCCTACGAGCAGTACTTC
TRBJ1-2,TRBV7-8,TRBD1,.,CASGDRGQNYGYTF,TGTGCCAGCGGCGACAGGGGGCAAAACTATGGCTACACCTTC
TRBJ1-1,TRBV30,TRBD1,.,CAWSGDRGLIAFF,TGTGCCTGGAGTGGAGACAGGGGGCTGATAGCTTTCTTT
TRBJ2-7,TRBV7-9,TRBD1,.,CASSPGTGVPYF,TGTGCCAGCAGTCCCGGGACAGGGGTGCCGTACTTC
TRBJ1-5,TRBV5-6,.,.,CASSWGGGRPQHF,TGTGCCAGCAGCTGGGGAGGGGGGCGGCCCCAGCATTTT
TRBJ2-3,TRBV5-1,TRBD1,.,CASSLDRGGADTQYF,TGCGCCAGCAGCTTGGACAGGGGCGGCGCAGATACGCAGTATTTT
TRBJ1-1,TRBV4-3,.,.,CASSQDPGRIPEAFF,TGCGCCAGCAGCCAAGATCCGGGGAGGATACCTGAAGCTTTCTTT
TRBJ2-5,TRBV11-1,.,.,CASSLSLGGGEETQYF,TGTGCCAGCAGCTTAAGCCTTGGTGGCGGGGAAGAGACCCAGTACTTC
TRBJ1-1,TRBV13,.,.,CASSSAVGGSGTEAFF,TGTGCCAGCAGCTCGGCTGTTGGAGGAAGTGGGACTGAAGCTTTCTTT
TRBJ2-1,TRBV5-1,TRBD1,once,CASSPRDSQPYNEQFF,TGCGCCAGCAGCCCCCGGGACAGCCAACCCTACAATGAGCAGTTCTTC
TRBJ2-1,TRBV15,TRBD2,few,CATSRDGAAGGYNEQFF,TGTGCCACCAGCAGAGATGGGGCGGCGGGGGGCTACAATGAGCAGTTCTTC
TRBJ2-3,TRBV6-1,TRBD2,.,CASSGGWTSGSRTDTQYF,TGTGCCAGCAGTGGGGGATGGACTAGCGGGAGCAGAACAGATACGCAGTATTTT
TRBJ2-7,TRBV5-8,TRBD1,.,CASINRDRGHEQYF,TGTGCCAGCATCAACCGGGACAGGGGCCACGAGCAGTACTTC
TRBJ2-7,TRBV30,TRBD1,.,CAWSGDRGAYEQYF,TGTGCCTGGAGTGGGGACAGGGGAGCCTACGAGCAGTACTTC
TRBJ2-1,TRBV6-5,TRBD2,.,CASSPGTSGEQFF,TGTGCCAGCAGTCCTGGGACTAGCGGGGAGCAGTTCTTC
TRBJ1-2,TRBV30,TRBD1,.,CAWIVMGQAGGYTF,TGTGCCTGGATTGTTATGGGACAGGCAGGGGGCTACACCTTC
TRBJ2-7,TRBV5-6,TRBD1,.,CASSLNRGYEQYF,TGTGCCAGCAGCTTGAACAGGGGATACGAGCAGTACTTC
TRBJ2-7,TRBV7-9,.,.,CASRSGPEQYF,TGTGCCAGCAGATCAGGGCCCGAGCAGTACTTC
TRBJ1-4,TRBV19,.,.,CASSKQGTNEKLFF,TGTGCCAGTAGTAAGCAGGGAACTAATGAAAAACTGTTTTTT
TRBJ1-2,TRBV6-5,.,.,CASIQTGLGGYTF,TGTGCCAGCATCCAAACAGGGTTGGGGGGCTACACCTTC
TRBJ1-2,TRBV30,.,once,CAWSVSLGYTF,TGTGCCTGGAGTGTATCTCTTGGCTACACCTTC
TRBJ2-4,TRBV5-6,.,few,CASSFGAAGAKNIQYF,TGTGCCAGCAGCTTTGGGGCGGCCGGGGCCAAAAACATTCAGTACTTC
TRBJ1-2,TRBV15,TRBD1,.,CATSRGQGDYGYTF,TGTGCCACCAGCAGGGGACAGGGGGACTATGGCTACACCTTC
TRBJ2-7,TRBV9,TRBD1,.,CASSPRQGLYEQYF,TGTGCCAGCAGTCCGCGACAGGGCCTATACGAGCAGTACTTC
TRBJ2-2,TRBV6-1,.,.,CASSELIPSANTGELFF,TGTGCCAGCAGTGAACTAATTCCTAGCGCGAACACCGGGGAGCTGTTTTTT
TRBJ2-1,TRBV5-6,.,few,CASSFADYNEQFF,TGTGCCAGCAGCTTCGCAGATTACAATGAGCAGTTCTTC
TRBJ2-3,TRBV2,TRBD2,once,CASSKDLAVVTDTQYF,TGTGCCAGCAGTAAGGACCTAGCGGTTGTCACAGATACGCAGTATTTT
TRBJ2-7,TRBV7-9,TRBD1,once,CASSPGQGPYEQYF,TGTGCCAGCAGCCCCGGACAGGGGCCCTACGAGCAGTACTTC
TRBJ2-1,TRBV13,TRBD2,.,CASSSPRTRLAGGPGEQFF,TGTGCCAGCAGCTCCCCCCGGACCCGACTAGCGGGAGGGCCAGGAGAGCAGTTCTTC
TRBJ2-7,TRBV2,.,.,CASRQAGYEQYF,TGTGCCAGCAGACAGGCCGGCTACGAGCAGTACTTC
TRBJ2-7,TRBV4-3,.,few,CASSQGWRGYEQYF,TGCGCCAGCAGCCAAGGATGGCGGGGCTACGAGCAGTACTTC
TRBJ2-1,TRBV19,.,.,CATSKVSVTYNEQFF,TGTGCCACCTCGAAAGTTTCAGTAACCTACAATGAGCAGTTCTTC
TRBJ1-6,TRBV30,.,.,CAWTGDNSPLHF,TGTGCCTGGACAGGGGATAATTCACCCCTCCACTTT
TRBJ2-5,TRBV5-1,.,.,CASSLYARTQETQYF,TGCGCCAGCAGCTTGTATGCGAGGACACAGGAGACCCAGTACTTC
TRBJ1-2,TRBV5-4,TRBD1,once,CASSSRQGVGYGYTF,TGTGCCAGCAGCTCACGACAGGGGGTGGGCTATGGCTACACCTTC
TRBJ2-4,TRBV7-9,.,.,CASSAIPAPIQYF,TGTGCCAGCAGCGCGATACCCGCTCCCATTCAGTACTTC
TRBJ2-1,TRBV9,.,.,CASSVGGNSYNEQFF,TGTGCCAGCAGCGTAGGAGGGAATTCCTACAATGAGCAGTTCTTC
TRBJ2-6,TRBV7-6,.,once,CASSRGADGSGANVLTF,TGTGCCAGCAGCCGTGGGGCGGATGGCTCTGGGGCCAACGTCCTGACTTTC
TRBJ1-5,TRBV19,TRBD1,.,CASRIVRTGGNQPQHF,TGTGCCAGTAGGATAGTCCGGACAGGGGGCAATCAGCCCCAGCATTTT